These T cell receptor beta chains were read from a single sample in a study of memory CD4+ T cells and cytomegalovirus serostatus. Sequenced by immunoSEQ multiplex PCR; TCRdb stores in-frame clones only, minus some. Here the sample spans 50,000 to 75,000 clones, around 83% being singletons. Sequences were obtained from memory CD4+ T cells from blood. These receptors all come from an adult in good health and CMV-seronegative. Both conserved end residues are part of each CDR3. The D gene is left open where the match is weak. Expanded clones are given a class, and other clones once, few, many or no size at all.

length | J | size | V | D | DNA | CDR3
14 | TRBJ1-4 | NA | TRBV5-1 | NA | TGCGCCAGCAGCTTGGCGGGGCGGAATGAAAAACTGTTTTTT | CASSLAGRNEKLFF
16 | TRBJ2-7 | NA | TRBV11-2 | TRBD2 | TGTGCCAGCAGCGGGGGATATAGCGGGAGGGCGGGGGAGCAGTACTTC | CASSGGYSGRAGEQYF
15 | TRBJ2-1 | NA | TRBV10-2 | NA | TGCGCCAGCAGCCGAGGGGGGGGCTCCTACAATGAGCAGTTCTTC | CASSRGGGSYNEQFF
16 | TRBJ1-3 | NA | TRBV18 | NA | TGTGCCAGCTCACCACCGGAGGTATACTCTGGAAACACCATATATTTT | CASSPPEVYSGNTIYF
13 | TRBJ2-4 | few | TRBV5-1 | NA | TGCGCCAGCAGCTTGGAAAGGGAGCGCATTCAGTACTTC | CASSLERERIQYF
12 | TRBJ2-1 | NA | TRBV28 | NA | TGTGCCAGCAGCCGAAGCAGGAATGAGCAGTTCTTC | CASSRSRNEQFF
13 | TRBJ1-1 | NA | TRBV6-6 | NA | TGTGCCAGCAGCTTAGACAGGAACACTGAAGCTTTCTTT | CASSLDRNTEAFF
16 | TRBJ2-5 | NA | TRBV5-1 | NA | TGCGCCAGCAGCTGGGGCGGTGGAAATGTAAAAGAGACCCAGTACTTC | CASSWGGGNVKETQYF
14 | TRBJ2-7 | NA | TRBV10-2 | NA | TGCGCCAGCAGGCACTTGACAGTGGGCGCCGAGCAGTACTTC | CASRHLTVGAEQYF
15 | TRBJ2-1 | NA | TRBV6-5 | NA | TGTGCCAGCAGTCGCCTAGCCTGGGGCTACAATGAGCAGTTCTTC | CASSRLAWGYNEQFF
14 | TRBJ1-3 | NA | TRBV5-1 | NA | TGCGCCAGCAGCCTCATGAGCTCTGGAAACACCATATATTTT | CASSLMSSGNTIYF
14 | TRBJ2-5 | NA | TRBV6-1 | NA | TGTGCCAACCAGGGGCCCCTGTGGTGGGAGACCCAGTACTTC | CANQGPLWWETQYF